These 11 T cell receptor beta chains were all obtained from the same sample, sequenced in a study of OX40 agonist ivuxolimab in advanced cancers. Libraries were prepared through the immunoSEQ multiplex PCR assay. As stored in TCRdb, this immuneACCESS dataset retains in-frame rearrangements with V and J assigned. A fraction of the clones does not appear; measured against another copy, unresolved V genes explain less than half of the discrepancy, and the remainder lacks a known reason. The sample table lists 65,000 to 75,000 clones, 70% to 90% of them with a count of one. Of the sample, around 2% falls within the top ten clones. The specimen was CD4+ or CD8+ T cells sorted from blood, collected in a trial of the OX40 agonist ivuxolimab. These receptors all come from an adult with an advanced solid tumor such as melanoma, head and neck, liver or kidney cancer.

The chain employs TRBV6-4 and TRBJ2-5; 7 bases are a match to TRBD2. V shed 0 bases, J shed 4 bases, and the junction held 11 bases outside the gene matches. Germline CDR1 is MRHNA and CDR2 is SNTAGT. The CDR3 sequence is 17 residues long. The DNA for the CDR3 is TGTGCCAGCAGTGACTCGACCTGGGCGGGAGTATTAGAGACCCAGTACTTC. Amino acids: CASSDSTWAGVLETQYF.

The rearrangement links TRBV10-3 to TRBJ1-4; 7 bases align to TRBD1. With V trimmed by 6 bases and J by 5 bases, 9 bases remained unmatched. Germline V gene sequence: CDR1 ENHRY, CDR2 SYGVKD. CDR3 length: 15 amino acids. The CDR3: CAIRSQGGHNEKLFF. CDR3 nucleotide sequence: TGTGCCATCAGGTCTCAGGGGGGACACAATGAAAAACTGTTTTTT.

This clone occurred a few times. The CDR3 coding sequence is TGTGCCAGCAGTTACTCGGGACTAGCGGAAGAGACCCAGTACTTC. Protein product: CASSYSGLAEETQYF. The rearrangement joins TRBV6-6 to TRBJ2-5, with 11 bases lining up with TRBD2. This CDR3 contains 15 residues. Per the germline V gene, CDR1 is MNHNY and CDR2 is SVGAGI (reference sequence). V shed 0 bases and J 3 bases; nucleotides not matched to a gene: 0.

In DNA, the CDR3 is TGTGCCAGCAGCCACCCGTCCGGGACAGGGGTAGGCAATCAGCCCCAGCATTTT. It codes for CASSHPSGTGVGNQPQHF. The chain has TRBV4-2 and TRBJ1-5; 10 bases agree with TRBD1. Germline V gene sequence: CDR1 LGHNA, CDR2 YNFKEQ. The CDR3 runs 18 residues. Germline trimming cut 3 bases from V and 2 bases from J; bases unmatched to any gene: 10.

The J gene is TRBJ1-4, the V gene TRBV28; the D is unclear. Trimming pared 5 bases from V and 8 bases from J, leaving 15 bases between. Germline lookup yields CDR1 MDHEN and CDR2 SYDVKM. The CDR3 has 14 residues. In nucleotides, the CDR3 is TGTGCCAGCAGTGTTGACACGTCCGGGGAAAAACTGTTTTTT. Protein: CASSVDTSGEKLFF.

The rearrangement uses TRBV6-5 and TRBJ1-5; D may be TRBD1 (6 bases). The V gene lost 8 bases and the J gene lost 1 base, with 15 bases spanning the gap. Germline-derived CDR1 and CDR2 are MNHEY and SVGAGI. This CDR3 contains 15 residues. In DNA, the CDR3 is TGTGCCAGCTCCACAGGGCTTTGGAGCAATCAGCCCCAGCATTTT. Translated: CASSTGLWSNQPQHF.

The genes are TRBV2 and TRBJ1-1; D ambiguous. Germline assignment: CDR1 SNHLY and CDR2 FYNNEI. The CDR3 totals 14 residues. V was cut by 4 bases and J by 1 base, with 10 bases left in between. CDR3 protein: CASSGPGGNTEAFF. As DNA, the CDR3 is TGTGCCAGCAGTGGACCGGGAGGGAACACTGAAGCTTTCTTT. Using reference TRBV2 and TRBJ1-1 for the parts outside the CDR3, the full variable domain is EPEVTQTPSHQVTQMGQEVILRCVPISNHLYFYWYRQILGQKVEFLVSFYNNEISEKSEIFDDQFSVERPDGSNFTLKIRSTKLEDSAMYFCASSGPGGNTEAFFGQGTRLTVV.

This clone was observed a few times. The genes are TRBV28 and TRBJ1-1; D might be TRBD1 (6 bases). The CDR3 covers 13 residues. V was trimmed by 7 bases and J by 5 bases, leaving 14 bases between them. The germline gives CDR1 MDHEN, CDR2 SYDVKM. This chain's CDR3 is CASNKQGWTEAFF. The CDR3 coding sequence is TGTGCCAGCAATAAACAGGGTTGGACTGAAGCTTTCTTT. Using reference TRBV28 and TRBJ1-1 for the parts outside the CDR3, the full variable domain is DVKVTQSSRYLVKRTGEKVFLECVQDMDHENMFWYRQDPGLGLRLIYFSYDVKMKEKGDIPEGYSVSREKKERFSLILESASTNQTSMYLCASNKQGWTEAFFGQGTRLTVV.

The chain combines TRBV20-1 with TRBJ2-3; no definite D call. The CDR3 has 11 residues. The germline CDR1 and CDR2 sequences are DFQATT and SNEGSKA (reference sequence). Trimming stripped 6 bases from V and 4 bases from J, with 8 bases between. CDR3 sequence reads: CSANQADTQYF. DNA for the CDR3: TGCAGTGCCAACCAAGCAGATACGCAGTATTTT.

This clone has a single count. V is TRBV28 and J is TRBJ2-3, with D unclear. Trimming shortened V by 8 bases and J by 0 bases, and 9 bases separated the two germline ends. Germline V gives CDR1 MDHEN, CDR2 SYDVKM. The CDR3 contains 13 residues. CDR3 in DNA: TGTGCCAGCGACGGGTTTAGCACAGATACGCAGTATTTT. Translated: CASDGFSTDTQYF.

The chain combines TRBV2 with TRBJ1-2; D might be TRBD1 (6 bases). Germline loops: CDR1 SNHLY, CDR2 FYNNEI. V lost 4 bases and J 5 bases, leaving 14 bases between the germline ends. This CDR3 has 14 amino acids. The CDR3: CASSVQRGAYGYTF. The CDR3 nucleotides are TGTGCCAGCAGTGTTCAACGGGGGGCGTATGGCTACACCTTC.